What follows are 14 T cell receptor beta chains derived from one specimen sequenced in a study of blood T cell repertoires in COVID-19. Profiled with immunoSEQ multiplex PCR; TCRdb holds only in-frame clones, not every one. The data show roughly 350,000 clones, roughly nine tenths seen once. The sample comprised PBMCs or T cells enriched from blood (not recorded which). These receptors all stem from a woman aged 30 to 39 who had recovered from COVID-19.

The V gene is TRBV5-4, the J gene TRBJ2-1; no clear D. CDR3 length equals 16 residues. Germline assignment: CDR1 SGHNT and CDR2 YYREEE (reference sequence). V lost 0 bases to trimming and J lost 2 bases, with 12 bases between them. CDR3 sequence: CASSLASQRAYNEQFF. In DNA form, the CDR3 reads TGTGCCAGCAGCTTGGCCTCTCAAAGAGCCTACAATGAGCAGTTCTTC.

CDR3 DNA: TGTGCCAGCAGCTTACAAGCGGGAGGGCCCCATGAGCAGTTCTTC. This translates into CASSLQAGGPHEQFF. The gene calls are TRBV7-3 and TRBJ2-1, with 10 bases aligning to TRBD2. The V segment lost 2 bases and the J segment 8 bases; nucleotides outside the gene matches: 6. The CDR3 sequence is 15 residues long. Per germline, CDR1 SGHTA and CDR2 FQGTGA.

In DNA form, the CDR3 reads TGTGCCAGCAGCCTACAGACAGCGATCACCGGGGAGCTGTTTTTT. Its translation: CASSLQTAITGELFF. This rearrangement joins TRBV9 to TRBJ2-2; D might be TRBD1 (5 bases). Trimming removed 4 bases from V and 4 bases from J, with 14 bases in between. Germline CDR1 SGDLS, CDR2 YYNGEE. The CDR3 consists of 15 residues.

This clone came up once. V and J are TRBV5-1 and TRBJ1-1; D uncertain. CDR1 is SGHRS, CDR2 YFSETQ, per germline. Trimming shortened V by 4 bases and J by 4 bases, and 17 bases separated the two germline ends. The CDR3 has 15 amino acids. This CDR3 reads CASSRSEGSGTEAFF. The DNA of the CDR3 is TGCGCCAGCAGCCGGTCAGAGGGTTCGGGCACTGAAGCTTTCTTT.

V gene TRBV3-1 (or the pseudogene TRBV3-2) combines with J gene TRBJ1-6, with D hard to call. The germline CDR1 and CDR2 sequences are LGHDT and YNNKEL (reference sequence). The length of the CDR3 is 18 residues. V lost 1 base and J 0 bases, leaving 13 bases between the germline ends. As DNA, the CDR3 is TGTGCCAGCAGCCAAGTTGCTGAGGAGAGCTCCTATAATTCACCCCTCCACTTT. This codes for CASSQVAEESSYNSPLHF.

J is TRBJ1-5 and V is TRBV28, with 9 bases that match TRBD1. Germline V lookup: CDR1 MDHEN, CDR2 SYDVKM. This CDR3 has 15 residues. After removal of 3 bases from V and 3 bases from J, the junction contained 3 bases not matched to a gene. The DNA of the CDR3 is TGTGCCAGCAGTTTTGGGACAGGGTTCAATCAGCCCCAGCATTTT. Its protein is CASSFGTGFNQPQHF. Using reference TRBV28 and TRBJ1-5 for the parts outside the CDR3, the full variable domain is DVKVTQSSRYLVKRTGEKVFLECVQDMDHENMFWYRQDPGLGLRLIYFSYDVKMKEKGDIPEGYSVSREKKERFSLILESASTNQTSMYLCASSFGTGFNQPQHFGDGTRLSIL.

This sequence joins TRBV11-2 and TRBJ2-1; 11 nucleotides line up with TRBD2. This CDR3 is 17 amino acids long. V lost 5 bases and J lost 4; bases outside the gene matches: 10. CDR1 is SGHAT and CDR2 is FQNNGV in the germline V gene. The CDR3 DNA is TGTGCCAGCAGCCCGAACCCCGGGACTAGCGGTTACAATGAGCAGTTCTTC. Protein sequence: CASSPNPGTSGYNEQFF.

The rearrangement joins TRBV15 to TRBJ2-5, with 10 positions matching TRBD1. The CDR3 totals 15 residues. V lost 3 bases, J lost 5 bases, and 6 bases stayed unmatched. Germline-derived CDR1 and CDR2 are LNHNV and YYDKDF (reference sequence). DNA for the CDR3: TGTGCCACCAGCAGGAGCCGGGACAGGGGCGAGACCCAGTACTTC. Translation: CATSRSRDRGETQYF.

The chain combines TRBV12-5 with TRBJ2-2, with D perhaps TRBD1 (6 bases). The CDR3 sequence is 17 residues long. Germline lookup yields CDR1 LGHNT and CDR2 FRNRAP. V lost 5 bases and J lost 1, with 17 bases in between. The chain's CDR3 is CASGPRPGHLNTGELFF. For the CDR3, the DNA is TGTGCTAGTGGTCCACGTCCGGGACACTTGAACACCGGGGAGCTGTTTTTT.

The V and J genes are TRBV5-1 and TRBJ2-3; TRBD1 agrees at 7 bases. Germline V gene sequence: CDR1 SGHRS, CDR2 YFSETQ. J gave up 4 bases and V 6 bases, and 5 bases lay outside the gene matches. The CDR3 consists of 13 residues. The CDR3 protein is CASNLQGSDTQYF. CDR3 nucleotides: TGCGCCAGCAACTTACAGGGGTCAGATACGCAGTATTTT.

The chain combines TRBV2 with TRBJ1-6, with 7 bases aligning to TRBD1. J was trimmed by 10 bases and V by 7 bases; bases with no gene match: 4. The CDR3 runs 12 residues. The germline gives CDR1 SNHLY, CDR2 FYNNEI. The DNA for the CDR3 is TGTGCCAGCACTAGGACAGGCTCACCCCTCCACTTT. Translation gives CASTRTGSPLHF. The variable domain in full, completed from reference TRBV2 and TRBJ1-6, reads EPEVTQTPSHQVTQMGQEVILRCVPISNHLYFYWYRQILGQKVEFLVSFYNNEISEKSEIFDDQFSVERPDGSNFTLKIRSTKLEDSAMYFCASTRTGSPLHFGNGTRLTVT.

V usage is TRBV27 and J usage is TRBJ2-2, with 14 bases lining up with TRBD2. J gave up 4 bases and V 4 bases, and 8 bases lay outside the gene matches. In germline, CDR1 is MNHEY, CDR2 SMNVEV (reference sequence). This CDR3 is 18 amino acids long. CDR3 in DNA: TGTGCCAGCAGTTCGCGACTAGCGGGGGGGCGAGGCACCGGGGAGCTGTTTTTT. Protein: CASSSRLAGGRGTGELFF.

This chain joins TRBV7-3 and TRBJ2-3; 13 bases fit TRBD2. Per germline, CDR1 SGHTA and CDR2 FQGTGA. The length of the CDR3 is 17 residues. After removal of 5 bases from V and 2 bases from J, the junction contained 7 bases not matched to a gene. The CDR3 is CASSLTGTSGTTDTQYF. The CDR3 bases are TGTGCCAGCAGCCTCACCGGGACTAGCGGGACCACAGATACGCAGTATTTT.

The CDR3 nucleotides are TGTGCCAGCAGCCCGGGACACACCTACGAGCAGTACTTC. It specifies CASSPGHTYEQYF. The rearrangement uses TRBV6-5 and TRBJ2-7; tentative D call: TRBD1 (6 bases). Between the trimmed V and J ends, which lost 6 bases and 2 bases, there was a span of 11 bases. In germline, CDR1 is MNHEY, CDR2 SVGAGI. This CDR3 has 13 residues.